This T cell receptor (beta chain) was documented in a study of cytomegalovirus exposure and HLA in healthy donors. The PCR contained 60 Vbeta and 13 Jbeta primers. Using immunoSEQ multiplex PCR, the repertoire was profiled, and TCRdb retains in-frame clones only, with some absent. The sample lists about 160,000 clones, 81% seen once, with approximately 1.2% in the top ten. This clone turned up a few times. Trimming took off 0 bases at V and 7 bases at J, with 16 bases between the two ends. This CDR3 contains 15 residues. Germline CDR1 is SGHNT and CDR2 is YYREEE (reference sequence). This clonotype originated in a man over 45 in good health and CMV-seropositive. Sample: PBMCs. This sequence joins TRBV5-4 and TRBJ1-1; tentatively, D is TRBD1 (6 bases). The CDR3 region is CASSLDPTGRDEAFF. The DNA for the CDR3 is TGTGCCAGCAGCTTGGACCCGACAGGACGCGATGAAGCTTTCTTT.